This TCR beta chain is from a study of blood T cell repertoires in COVID-19. Study-level information: Material from acute and convalescent COVID-19 was sourced from the United States, Italy and Spain. Sources were T cells, B-cell-depleted T cells, or PBMCs; the material itself was cDNA or gDNA.

Original handling: Amplification from reference gene primers served as the basis for estimated nucleated cell counts. The protocol was immunoSEQ multiplex PCR, while the TCRdb copy is restricted to in-frame clones and leaves out a portion. V and J calls and clone size follow that table, whereas D and trimming were derived from the DNA. Among under 150,000 clones listed, approximately 91% were seen once. The germline CDR1 and CDR2 sequences are GTSNPN and SVGIG (reference sequence). CDR3 size: 15 residues. V gave up 0 bases and J gave up 2 bases, with 11 bases separating them. The sample was peripheral blood. The clonotype comes from a woman in her sixties or seventies who had recovered from COVID-19. The gene calls are TRBV30 and TRBJ1-5; D might be TRBD1 (6 bases). In DNA form, the CDR3 reads TGTGCCTGGAGTGTACGGGGGGCGGGCAATCAGCCCCAGCATTTT. Translated: CAWSVRGAGNQPQHF.